This TCR beta chain was sequenced in a study of early T cells in non-severe SARS-CoV-2 infection. Study background: With bulk RNA from unsorted whole blood as input, sequencing yielded unpaired chains.

This clonotype turned up a few times. This CDR3 has 15 amino acids. After removal of 5 bases from V and 3 bases from J, the junction contained 9 bases not matched to a gene. The germline gives CDR1 SGHTA, CDR2 FQGTGA. Separate cDNA molecules each had unique molecular identifiers attached to them. MiXCR, run by TCRdb on the 5' RACE reads, gives a single entry per CDR3 protein. This sample has roughly 52,000 distinct CDR3 sequences, with about 6.3% found just once. Specimen: whole blood, collected at baseline. V and J are TRBV7-3 and TRBJ2-5, with TRBD1 matching over 7 bases. The clonotype was recovered from an adult who was a healthcare worker with PCR-confirmed SARS-CoV-2 infection or an uninfected control (not recorded which). The CDR3 DNA follows: TGTGCCAGCAGCCCTCAGGGACAGAACGAAGAGACCCAGTACTTC. It translates to CASSPQGQNEETQYF.